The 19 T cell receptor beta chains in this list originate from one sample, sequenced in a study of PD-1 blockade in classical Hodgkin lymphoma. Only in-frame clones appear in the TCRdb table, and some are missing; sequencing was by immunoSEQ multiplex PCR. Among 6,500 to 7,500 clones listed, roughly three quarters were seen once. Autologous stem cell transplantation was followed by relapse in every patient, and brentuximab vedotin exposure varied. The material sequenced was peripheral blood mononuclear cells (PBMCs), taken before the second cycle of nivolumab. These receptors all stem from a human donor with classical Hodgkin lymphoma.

This CDR3 is CATETGYNSPLHF. The DNA for the CDR3 is TGTGCCACCGAAACAGGTTATAATTCACCCCTCCACTTT. The chain carries TRBV6-6 and TRBJ1-6, with TRBD1 as a possible D gene (5 bases). The CDR3 loop spans 13 amino acids. Germline CDR1 is MNHNY and CDR2 is SVGAGI (reference sequence). The V end was cut by 10 bases, the J end by 4 bases, with 11 bases between.

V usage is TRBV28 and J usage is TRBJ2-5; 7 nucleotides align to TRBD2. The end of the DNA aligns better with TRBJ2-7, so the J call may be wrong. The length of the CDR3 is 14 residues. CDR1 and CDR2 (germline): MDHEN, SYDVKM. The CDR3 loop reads CASSLSPGRDEQYF. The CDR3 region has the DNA TGTGCCAGCAGTTTAAGTCCAGGGAGGGACGAGCAGTACTTC.

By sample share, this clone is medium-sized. In DNA form, the CDR3 reads TGTGCCAGCAGCTCGCGGTCCAACTCTGGAAACACCATATATTTT. As protein: CASSSRSNSGNTIYF. This chain connects TRBV7-9 to TRBJ1-3, with D unclear. The CDR3 consists of 15 residues. V was cut by 4 bases and J by 0 bases, with 10 bases left in between. CDR1 SEHNR and CDR2 FQNEAQ come from the germline V gene (reference sequence).

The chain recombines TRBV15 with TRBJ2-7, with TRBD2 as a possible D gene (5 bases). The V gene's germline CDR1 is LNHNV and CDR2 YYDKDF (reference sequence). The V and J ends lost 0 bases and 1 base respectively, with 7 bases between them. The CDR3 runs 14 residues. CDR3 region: CATSREGRSYEQYF. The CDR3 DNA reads TGTGCCACCAGCAGAGAAGGGAGATCCTACGAGCAGTACTTC.

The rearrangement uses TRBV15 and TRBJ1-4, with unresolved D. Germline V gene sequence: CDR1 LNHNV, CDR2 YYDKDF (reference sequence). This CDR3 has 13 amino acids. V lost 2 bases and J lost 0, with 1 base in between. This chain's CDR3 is CATSRSTNEKLFF. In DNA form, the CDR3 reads TGTGCCACCAGCAGATCAACTAATGAAAAACTGTTTTTT.

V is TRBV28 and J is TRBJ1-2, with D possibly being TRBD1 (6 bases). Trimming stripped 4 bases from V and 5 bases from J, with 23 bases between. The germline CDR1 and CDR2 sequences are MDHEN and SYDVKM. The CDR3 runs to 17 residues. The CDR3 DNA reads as TGTGCCAGCAGTTCCCGGGGGGCAGGCGGCGCGCTATATGGCTACACCTTC. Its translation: CASSSRGAGGALYGYTF.

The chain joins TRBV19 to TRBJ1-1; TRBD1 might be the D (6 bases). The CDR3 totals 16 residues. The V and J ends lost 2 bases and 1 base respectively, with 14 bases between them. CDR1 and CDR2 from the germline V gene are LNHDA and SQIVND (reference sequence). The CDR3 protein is CASSIPADRPNTEAFF. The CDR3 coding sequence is TGTGCCAGTAGTATACCCGCGGACAGACCGAACACTGAAGCTTTCTTT.

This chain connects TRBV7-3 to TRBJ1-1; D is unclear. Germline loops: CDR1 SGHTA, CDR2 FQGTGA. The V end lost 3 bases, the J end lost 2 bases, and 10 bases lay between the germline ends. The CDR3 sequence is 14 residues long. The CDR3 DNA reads TGTGCCAGCAGCTTCCCGGAGATAAACACTGAAGCTTTCTTT. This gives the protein CASSFPEINTEAFF.

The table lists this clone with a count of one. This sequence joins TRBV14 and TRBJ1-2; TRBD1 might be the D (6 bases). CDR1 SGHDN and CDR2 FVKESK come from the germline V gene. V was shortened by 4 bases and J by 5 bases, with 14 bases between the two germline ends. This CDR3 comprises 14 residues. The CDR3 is CASSPRIQGYGYTF. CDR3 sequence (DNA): TGTGCCAGCAGCCCCCGGATCCAGGGGTATGGCTACACCTTC.

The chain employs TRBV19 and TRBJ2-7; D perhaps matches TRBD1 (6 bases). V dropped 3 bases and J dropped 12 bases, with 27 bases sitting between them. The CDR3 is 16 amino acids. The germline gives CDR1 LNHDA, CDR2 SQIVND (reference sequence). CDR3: CASSMSIGTPPSEGYF. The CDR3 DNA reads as TGTGCCAGTAGTATGTCTATTGGGACACCCCCGAGTGAGGGGTACTTC.

The CDR3 sequence: CASSGGTGGYQETQYF. Written as DNA, the CDR3 is TGCGCCAGCAGCGGAGGCACAGGGGGCTATCAAGAGACCCAGTACTTC. The V and J genes are TRBV5-1 and TRBJ2-5, with 9 bases lining up with TRBD1. J was trimmed by 2 bases and V by 4 bases; bases with no gene match: 9. Germline CDR1 SGHRS, CDR2 YFSETQ. This CDR3 comprises 16 residues.

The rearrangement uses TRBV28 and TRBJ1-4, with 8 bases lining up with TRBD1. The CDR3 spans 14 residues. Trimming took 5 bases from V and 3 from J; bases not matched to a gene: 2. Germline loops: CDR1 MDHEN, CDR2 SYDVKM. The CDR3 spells CASSRTGPNEKLFF. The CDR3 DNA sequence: TGTGCCAGCAGTAGGACAGGGCCTAATGAAAAACTGTTTTTT.

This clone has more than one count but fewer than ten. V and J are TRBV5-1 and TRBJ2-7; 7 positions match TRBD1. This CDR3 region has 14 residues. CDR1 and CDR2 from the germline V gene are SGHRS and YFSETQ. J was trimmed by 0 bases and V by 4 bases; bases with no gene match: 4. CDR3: CASSLTGFSYEQYF. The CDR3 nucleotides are TGCGCCAGCAGCCTGACAGGGTTCTCCTACGAGCAGTACTTC.

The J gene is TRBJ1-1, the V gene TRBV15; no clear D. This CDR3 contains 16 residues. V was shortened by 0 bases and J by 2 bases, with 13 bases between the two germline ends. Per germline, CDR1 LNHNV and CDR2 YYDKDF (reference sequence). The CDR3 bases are TGTGCCACCAGCAGAGATCGGGCAGGAGCTAACACTGAAGCTTTCTTT. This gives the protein CATSRDRAGANTEAFF.

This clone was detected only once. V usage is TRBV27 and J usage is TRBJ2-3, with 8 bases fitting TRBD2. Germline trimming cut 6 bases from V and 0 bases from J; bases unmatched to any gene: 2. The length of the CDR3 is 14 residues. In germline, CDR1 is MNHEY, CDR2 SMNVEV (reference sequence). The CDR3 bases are TGTGCCAGCAGCTCTAGCGGGAGCACAGATACGCAGTATTTT. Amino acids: CASSSSGSTDTQYF.

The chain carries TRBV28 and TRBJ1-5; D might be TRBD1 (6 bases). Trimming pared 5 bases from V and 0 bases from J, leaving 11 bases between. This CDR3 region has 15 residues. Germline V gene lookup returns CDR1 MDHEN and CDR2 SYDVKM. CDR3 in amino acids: CASSPGQYSNQPQHF. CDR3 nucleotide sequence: TGTGCCAGCAGTCCCGGACAGTATAGCAATCAGCCCCAGCATTTT.

CDR3 in DNA: TGTGCCAGCAGTCGTATAGCGGGAGGGCTGGAGACCCAGTACTTC. It encodes CASSRIAGGLETQYF. This sequence joins TRBV28 and TRBJ2-5, with TRBD2 matching 11 bases. Germline loops: CDR1 MDHEN, CDR2 SYDVKM. Trimming took 5 bases from V and 5 from J; bases not matched to a gene: 7. There are 15 residues in the CDR3. The whole variable domain, remainder taken from reference TRBV28 and TRBJ2-5, is DVKVTQSSRYLVKRTGEKVFLECVQDMDHENMFWYRQDPGLGLRLIYFSYDVKMKEKGDIPEGYSVSREKKERFSLILESASTNQTSMYLCASSRIAGGLETQYFGPGTRLLVL.

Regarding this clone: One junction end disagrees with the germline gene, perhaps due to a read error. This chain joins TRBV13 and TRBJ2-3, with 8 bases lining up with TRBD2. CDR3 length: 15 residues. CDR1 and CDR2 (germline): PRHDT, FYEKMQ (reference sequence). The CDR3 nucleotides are TGTGCCAGCAGCCCAGCGGGAGAGCTCACAGATATGCAGTATTTT. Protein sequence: CASSPAGELTDMQYF.

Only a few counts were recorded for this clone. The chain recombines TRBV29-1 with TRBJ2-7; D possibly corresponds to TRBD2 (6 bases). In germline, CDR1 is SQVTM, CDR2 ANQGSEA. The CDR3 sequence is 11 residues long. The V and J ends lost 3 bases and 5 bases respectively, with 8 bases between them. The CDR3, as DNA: TGCAGCGTTGAGGGGGGACACGAGCAGTACTTC. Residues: CSVEGGHEQYF.